The 15 T cell receptor beta chains below come from one sample, sequenced in a study of T cells in Graves' hyperthyroidism and ophthalmopathy (dated by TCRdb to between 2019 and 2020). Receptor amplification or capture employed multiplex PCR. Sequencing relied on an Illumina HiSeq 2000. TCR beta CDR3 regions were amplified from RNA transcripts. For the first round of RT-PCR on the TCR CDR3, the HTBI primer set was used together with the Qiagen OneStep RT-PCR kit. TCRdb applied fastp at Q25 and MiXCR to the public reads, then kept only in-frame beta chains. Every CDR3 protein is listed once, alongside the most common genes and DNA of its rows. In this sample the table shows roughly 580,000 distinct CDR3 sequences, 46% of which occur a single time. The top ten hold 8.2% of the sample. Material for sequencing was peripheral blood or thyroid tissue (not recorded which). The receptors originated from a young woman with Graves' hyperthyroidism. Donor details come from another sample of the same person, matched by shared clones.

In the case of this clonotype: The junction differs from germline at one of its ends, possibly a read error. This rearrangement joins TRBV10-3 to TRBJ2-2, with 14 bases fitting TRBD2. CDR1 is ENHRY, CDR2 SYGVKD, per germline. This CDR3 contains 15 residues. The DNA of the CDR3 is TGTGCCAGCAGTGGGACTAGCGGGAGCTCCGGGGAGCTGTTTTTT. It yields the protein CASSGTSGSSGELFF.

The gene calls are TRBV7-2 and TRBJ2-7; TRBD2 aligns across 14 bases. V was clipped by 5 bases and J by 5 bases; unmatched bases: 5. CDR3 length equals 15 residues. CDR1 and CDR2 from the germline V gene are SGHTA and FQGNSA. CDR3 sequence (DNA): TGTGCCAGCAGCCAAGGACTAGCGGGAGGCCACGAGCAGTACTTC. This encodes CASSQGLAGGHEQYF.

This clonotype was observed at least ten times. V usage is TRBV7-2 and J usage is TRBJ2-5, with TRBD2 matching over 8 bases. Trimming at V came to 8 bases and at J to 3 bases, leaving 5 bases not matched to a gene. This CDR3 spans 13 amino acids. Germline V gene lookup returns CDR1 SGHTA and CDR2 FQGNSA. The CDR3 spells CASRSGNKETQYF. The CDR3 DNA reads as TGTGCCAGCCGTAGCGGGAACAAAGAGACCCAGTACTTC.

The V call is TRBV7-9, the J call TRBJ1-5; TRBD1 matches at 7 bases. Germline CDR1 and CDR2: SEHNR and FQNEAQ (reference sequence). V lost 3 bases to trimming and J lost 7 bases; unmatched junction nucleotides: 6. The CDR3 extends over 14 amino acids. As DNA, the CDR3 is TGTGCCAGCAGCTTGGTGACAGGGAGGCAGCCCCAGCATTTT. Protein: CASSLVTGRQPQHF.

This clonotype was counted at least ten times. CDR3: CATSREGTSDPTGELFF. In nucleotides, the CDR3 is TGTGCCACCAGCAGAGAAGGGACTAGCGACCCAACCGGGGAGCTGTTTTTT. This chain joins TRBV15 and TRBJ2-2; 10 nucleotides agree with TRBD2. V was clipped by 0 bases and J by 5 bases; unmatched bases: 6. Germline V gene data show CDR1 as LNHNV and CDR2 as YYDKDF (reference sequence). The CDR3 totals 17 residues.

Only a few counts were recorded for this clonotype. The chain carries TRBV5-1 and TRBJ2-5; no firm D call. Germline CDR1 and CDR2: SGHRS and YFSETQ. The CDR3 has 13 residues. V gave up 4 bases and J gave up 5 bases, with 12 bases separating them. In nucleotides, the CDR3 is TGCGCCAGCAGCAGCAGCATAAGGGAGACCCAGTACTTC. The encoded protein is CASSSSIRETQYF.

This clonotype was recorded many times. The chain is built from TRBV2 and TRBJ1-4, with D unresolved. V lost 7 bases and J 0 bases, leaving 12 bases between the germline ends. The CDR3 is 15 amino acids. CDR1 is SNHLY and CDR2 is FYNNEI in the germline V gene. CDR3 in DNA: TGTGCCAGCATGACCCGTGGGGCAACTAATGAAAAACTGTTTTTT. Translating it yields CASMTRGATNEKLFF.

The rearrangement links TRBV9 to TRBJ2-5, with 10 bases fitting TRBD1. Germline loops: CDR1 SGDLS, CDR2 YYNGEE. The length of the CDR3 is 17 residues. The V segment lost 4 bases and the J segment 4 bases; nucleotides outside the gene matches: 13. The CDR3 here is CASSRTTGGGWGETQYF. CDR3 DNA sequence: TGTGCCAGCAGCAGGACGACAGGGGGCGGATGGGGAGAGACCCAGTACTTC. Full variable domain (remainder filled in from reference TRBV9 and TRBJ2-5): DSGVTQTPKHLITATGQRVTLRCSPRSGDLSVYWYQQSLDQGLQFLIQYYNGEERAKGNILERFSAQQFPDLHSELNLSSLELGDSALYFCASSRTTGGGWGETQYFGPGTRLLVL.

J is TRBJ1-2 and V is TRBV6-1; 7 bases fit TRBD1. Germline CDR1 is MNHNS and CDR2 is SASEGT. The V gene end was trimmed by 8 bases and the J gene end by 14 bases; junction bases not matched to a gene: 17. This CDR3 has 13 residues. The CDR3 DNA follows: TGTGCCAGCTCTCTAGGGACAGCTAAAACGGATACCTTC. The encoded protein is CASSLGTAKTDTF.

This clonotype was observed at least ten times. V usage is TRBV4-1 and J usage is TRBJ2-7; a possible D gene is TRBD2 (6 bases). CDR1 and CDR2 from the germline V gene are MGHRA and YSYEKL. V was shortened by 4 bases and J by 9 bases, with 16 bases between the two germline ends. This CDR3 has 13 amino acids. As DNA, the CDR3 is TGCGCCAGCAGCCCACTGAGGAGGGAAGTGCAGTACTTC. Its protein product is CASSPLRREVQYF.

The V and J genes are TRBV9 and TRBJ2-5; 11 nucleotides match TRBD2. The trim removed 3 bases at V and 4 bases at J, leaving 5 bases unmatched. The CDR3 loop spans 15 amino acids. Germline values: CDR1 SGDLS, CDR2 YYNGEE. Written as DNA, the CDR3 is TGTGCCAGCAGCGGTAGCGGGGGGGCCGGAGAGACCCAGTACTTC. Protein: CASSGSGGAGETQYF.

This clonotype came up many times. The genes are TRBV29-1 and TRBJ2-7; D perhaps matches TRBD1 (5 bases). The CDR3 is 14 residues long. V was clipped by 5 bases and J by 3 bases, with 17 bases between them. Germline V gene data show CDR1 as SQVTM and CDR2 as ANQGSEA. The CDR3 DNA reads TGCAGCGTTTACCAGGGTAGGGGTGGCTACGAGCAGTACTTC. It encodes CSVYQGRGGYEQYF.

The sample holds a few counts of this clonotype. The J gene is TRBJ1-2, the V gene TRBV7-9; 7 positions match TRBD1. CDR1 is SEHNR, CDR2 FQNEAQ, per germline (reference sequence). The CDR3 is made up of 19 amino acids. Trimming removed 2 bases from V and 4 bases from J; junction bases left unmatched: 19. The CDR3 nucleotides are TGTGCCAGCAGCTTAAAGGGGGAGACAGGGAATCGGCGGAGCTATGGCTACACCTTC. This encodes CASSLKGETGNRRSYGYTF.

This chain joins TRBV10-3 and TRBJ1-4, with TRBD1 matching 8 bases. Losses at the gene ends were 2 bases for V and 8 bases for J; bases not matched to a gene: 7. From germline, CDR1 is ENHRY and CDR2 SYGVKD. The CDR3 extends over 15 amino acids. The CDR3, as DNA: TGTGCCATCAGTGAGCCGGGACAGGCAGGCGAAAAACTGTTTTTT. Residues: CAISEPGQAGEKLFF.

This clonotype is a singleton in its sample. The J gene is TRBJ2-7, the V gene TRBV5-1, with 8 bases identical to TRBD2. J was trimmed by 0 bases and V by 5 bases; bases with no gene match: 7. The CDR3 extends over 15 amino acids. Per germline, CDR1 SGHRS and CDR2 YFSETQ. CDR3 DNA: TGCGCCAGCAGAATGACTAGCGAAAGCTCCTACGAGCAGTACTTC. It translates to CASRMTSESSYEQYF.